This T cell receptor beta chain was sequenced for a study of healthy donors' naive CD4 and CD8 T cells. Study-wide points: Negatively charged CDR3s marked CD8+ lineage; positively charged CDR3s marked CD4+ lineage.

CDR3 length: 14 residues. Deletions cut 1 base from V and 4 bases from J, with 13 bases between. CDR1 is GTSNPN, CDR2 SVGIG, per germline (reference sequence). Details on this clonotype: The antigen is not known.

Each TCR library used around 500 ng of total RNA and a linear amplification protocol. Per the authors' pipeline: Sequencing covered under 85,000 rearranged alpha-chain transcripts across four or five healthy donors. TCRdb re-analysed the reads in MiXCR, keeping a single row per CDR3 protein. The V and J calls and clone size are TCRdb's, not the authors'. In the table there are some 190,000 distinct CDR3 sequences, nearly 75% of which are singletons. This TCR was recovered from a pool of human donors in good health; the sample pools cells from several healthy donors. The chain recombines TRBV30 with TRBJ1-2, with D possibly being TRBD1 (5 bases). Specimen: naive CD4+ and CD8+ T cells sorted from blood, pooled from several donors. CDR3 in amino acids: CAWSARGLSYGYTF. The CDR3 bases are TGTGCCTGGAGTGCTCGGGGGTTGAGCTATGGCTACACCTTC. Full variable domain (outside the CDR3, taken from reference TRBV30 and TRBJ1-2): SQTIHQWPATLVQPVGSPLSLECTVEGTSNPNLYWYRQAAGRGLQLLFYSVGIGQISSEVPQNLSASRPQDRQFILSSKKLLLSDSGFYLCAWSARGLSYGYTFGSGTRLTVV.